This passage covers 23 T cell receptor beta chains from one sample sequenced in a study of cytomegalovirus exposure and HLA in healthy donors. It was with 60 Vbeta and 13 Jbeta primers that the PCR ran. Some clones are missing from TCRdb's copy, which holds only in-frame ones; the method was immunoSEQ multiplex PCR. The profile shows about 190,000 clones, around 87% of them singletons. The sample consisted of PBMCs. These TCRs come from a man in his thirties or forties in good health and CMV-seronegative.

This chain links TRBV28 with TRBJ1-6; D gene uncertain. V was cut by 3 bases and J by 8 bases, with 5 bases left in between. This CDR3 spans 12 amino acids. Germline lookup yields CDR1 MDHEN and CDR2 SYDVKM. The CDR3 reads CASSLADSPLHF. In DNA, the CDR3 is TGTGCCAGCAGTTTGGCAGATTCACCCCTCCACTTT. Full variable domain (rest looked up from reference TRBV28 and TRBJ1-6): DVKVTQSSRYLVKRTGEKVFLECVQDMDHENMFWYRQDPGLGLRLIYFSYDVKMKEKGDIPEGYSVSREKKERFSLILESASTNQTSMYLCASSLADSPLHFGNGTRLTVT.

A single count supports this clone. The chain combines TRBV6-6 with TRBJ2-2, with 8 nucleotides matching TRBD1. Losses at the gene ends were 7 bases for V and 4 bases for J; bases not matched to a gene: 5. The CDR3 length is 14 residues. Per the germline V gene, CDR1 is MNHNY and CDR2 is SVGAGI (reference sequence). This chain's CDR3 is CASKDRVGTGELFF. The CDR3 DNA is TGTGCCAGCAAGGACAGGGTCGGCACCGGGGAGCTGTTTTTT.

The chain couples TRBV7-9 to TRBJ2-1, with 8 positions matching TRBD1. Germline-derived CDR1 and CDR2 are SEHNR and FQNEAQ (reference sequence). The CDR3 spans 15 residues. The V gene end was trimmed by 7 bases and the J gene end by 5 bases; junction bases not matched to a gene: 10. The CDR3, as DNA: TGTGCCAGCACCCGGACAGGGACAATCAACAATGAGCAGTTCTTC. Its protein is CASTRTGTINNEQFF.

The V and J genes are TRBV5-4 and TRBJ2-5; perhaps TRBD1 as D (6 bases). V was pared by 4 bases and J by 5 bases, with 18 bases between. Germline assignment: CDR1 SGHNT and CDR2 YYREEE (reference sequence). The CDR3 runs to 15 residues. The CDR3 here is CASSTGNRPTETQYF. The CDR3 DNA reads TGTGCCAGCAGCACAGGGAATCGCCCCACCGAGACCCAGTACTTC.

This clone occurred a few times. This chain links TRBV27 with TRBJ2-3; TRBD1 agrees at 11 bases. The germline V gene encodes CDR1 MNHEY and CDR2 SMNVEV (reference sequence). The CDR3 has 17 residues. The J segment lost 4 bases and the V segment lost 7 bases, leaving 13 bases of the junction unmatched. The CDR3 here is CASKLETGQGAADTQYF. CDR3 bases: TGTGCCAGCAAACTAGAAACCGGACAGGGGGCCGCAGATACGCAGTATTTT.

This chain connects TRBV6-5 to TRBJ2-1; D might be TRBD2 (6 bases). The CDR3 consists of 15 residues. Trimming took 4 bases from V and 0 from J, leaving 10 bases between them. Germline loops: CDR1 MNHEY, CDR2 SVGAGI. This CDR3 is CASSSSGYSYNEQFF. As DNA, the CDR3 is TGTGCCAGCAGTTCAAGCGGGTACTCCTACAATGAGCAGTTCTTC.

The V call is TRBV20-1, the J call TRBJ1-1; D uncertain. CDR3 size: 9 residues. Per the germline V gene, CDR1 is DFQATT and CDR2 is SNEGSKA (reference sequence). Trimming stripped 6 bases from V and 6 bases from J, with 5 bases between. The DNA of the CDR3 is TGCAGTGCCGGGGCTGAAGCTTTCTTT. Its protein is CSAGAEAFF.

This chain links TRBV20-1 with TRBJ2-1; D gene unclear. The CDR3 length is 11 residues. Germline values: CDR1 DFQATT, CDR2 SNEGSKA (reference sequence). V was shortened by 6 bases and J by 8 bases, with 11 bases between the two germline ends. The CDR3 spells CSAVPTDEQFF. The CDR3 DNA is TGCAGTGCCGTCCCTACGGATGAGCAGTTCTTC.

The chain recombines TRBV6-1 with TRBJ2-7; 9 bases are shared with TRBD1. The CDR3 length is 14 residues. The trim removed 6 bases at V and 11 bases at J, leaving 14 bases unmatched. CDR1 is MNHNS, CDR2 SASEGT, per germline. CDR3 amino acids: CASRGLGQGFREYF. CDR3 bases: TGTGCCAGCAGAGGGCTCGGACAGGGGTTTCGAGAGTACTTC.

V gene TRBV6-5 combines with J gene TRBJ2-7; possible D gene TRBD2, 6 bases. This CDR3 is built from 16 residues. CDR1 MNHEY and CDR2 SVGAGI come from the germline V gene. Deletions cut 4 bases from V and 2 bases from J, with 18 bases between. CDR3 sequence: CASSSYAVAAAYEQYF. The CDR3 nucleotides are TGTGCCAGCAGTTCGTACGCGGTAGCGGCGGCCTACGAGCAGTACTTC.

The rearrangement links TRBV29-1 to TRBJ1-1; D is unclear. The CDR3 runs 14 residues. From germline, CDR1 is SQVTM and CDR2 ANQGSEA. Deletions cut 1 base from V and 1 base from J, with 10 bases between. The CDR3 DNA follows: TGCAGCGTTGAAGTAGAGGGAGCGAACACTGAAGCTTTCTTT. Protein sequence: CSVEVEGANTEAFF.

The chain recombines TRBV4-1 with TRBJ2-2; D is unclear. The ends were cut back, 2 bases at V and 9 bases at J, with 16 bases in the middle. Germline V gene data show CDR1 as MGHRA and CDR2 as YSYEKL. This CDR3 contains 15 residues. For the CDR3, the DNA is TGCGCCAGCAGCCAACCTCCCATAGCCCGGCGGGAGCTGTTTTTT. This codes for CASSQPPIARRELFF.

This clone is a singleton in its sample. This chain connects TRBV6-1 to TRBJ1-2; possible D gene TRBD1, 5 bases. V gave up 2 bases and J gave up 8 bases, with 12 bases separating them. Germline V gives CDR1 MNHNS, CDR2 SASEGT. The CDR3 extends over 13 amino acids. Here the CDR3 reads CASSELGASGYTF. The CDR3, as DNA: TGTGCCAGCAGTGAACTTGGGGCGAGCGGCTACACCTTC.

The chain uses TRBV19 and TRBJ2-7; 10 nucleotides agree with TRBD1. Germline V CDR1 and CDR2: LNHDA, SQIVND (reference sequence). This CDR3 contains 15 residues. Germline trimming cut 6 bases from V and 4 bases from J; bases unmatched to any gene: 9. The CDR3 DNA sequence: TGTGCCAGTAGAAAAACGGACAGGGGGAGATACGAGCAGTACTTC. Encoded protein: CASRKTDRGRYEQYF.

V and J are TRBV10-3 and TRBJ2-2, with TRBD2 matching over 10 bases. The CDR3 sequence is 14 residues long. The V gene end was trimmed by 6 bases and the J gene end by 5 bases; junction bases not matched to a gene: 3. Germline loops: CDR1 ENHRY, CDR2 SYGVKD. Here the CDR3 reads CAISEREGTGELFF. As DNA, the CDR3 is TGTGCCATCAGCGAGCGGGAGGGTACCGGGGAGCTGTTTTTT.

This clone was seen only a few times. CDR3: CASSYSEGATEAFF. The CDR3 DNA sequence: TGTGCCAGCAGTTACTCAGAGGGGGCCACTGAAGCTTTCTTT. The V gene is TRBV6-5, the J gene TRBJ1-1; 7 nucleotides align to TRBD1. V gave up 0 bases and J gave up 4 bases; unmatched junction bases: 2. CDR1 MNHEY and CDR2 SVGAGI come from the germline V gene. There are 14 residues in the CDR3.

J is TRBJ2-5 and V is TRBV9; tentatively, D is TRBD2 (6 bases). The end of the DNA aligns better with TRBJ2-7, so the J call may be wrong. CDR3 size: 14 residues. Germline loops: CDR1 SGDLS, CDR2 YYNGEE. The CDR3 region is CASSMEGRLGEQYF. The CDR3 bases are TGTGCCAGCAGCATGGAGGGCCGATTGGGCGAGCAGTACTTC.

The chain is built from TRBV5-1 and TRBJ2-7, with a tentative D call TRBD1 (6 bases). V lost 0 bases and J lost 1, with 14 bases in between. The germline V gene encodes CDR1 SGHRS and CDR2 YFSETQ. The CDR3 runs 16 residues. CDR3 loop: CASSLGDRLGSYEQYF. CDR3 sequence (DNA): TGCGCCAGCAGCTTGGGAGACAGGCTGGGGTCCTACGAGCAGTACTTC.

This chain uses TRBV5-1 with TRBJ2-3; 7 positions match TRBD1. This CDR3 region has 13 residues. The V segment lost 0 bases and the J segment 6 bases; nucleotides outside the gene matches: 1. Germline V gene data show CDR1 as SGHRS and CDR2 as YFSETQ. Here the CDR3 DNA reads TGCGCCAGCAGCTTGGAGGGGGCCGATACGCAGTATTTT. Translating gives CASSLEGADTQYF.

This chain links TRBV18 with TRBJ2-3, with 9 bases matching TRBD2. The J segment lost 5 bases and the V segment lost 0 bases, leaving 6 bases of the junction unmatched. Germline V gives CDR1 KGHSH, CDR2 LQKENI. The CDR3 extends over 16 amino acids. In DNA form, the CDR3 reads TGTGCCAGCTCACCACCATTAGCGGGAGTCGGAGATACGCAGTATTTT. It yields the protein CASSPPLAGVGDTQYF.

The chain couples TRBV30 to TRBJ2-1; unclear D gene. V lost 2 bases and J 2 bases, leaving 16 bases between the germline ends. The CDR3 is made up of 16 amino acids. Germline loops: CDR1 GTSNPN, CDR2 SVGIG (reference sequence). The CDR3 nucleotides read TGTGCCTGGAGTCCCTCCCTAGTGTCCCCCTACAATGAGCAGTTCTTC. This gives the protein CAWSPSLVSPYNEQFF.

The rearrangement joins TRBV5-6 to TRBJ2-5, with 7 bases that match TRBD1. This CDR3 has 17 residues. V gave up 7 bases and J gave up 5 bases; unmatched junction bases: 20. Germline V lookup: CDR1 SGHDT, CDR2 YYEEEE. CDR3 in amino acids: CASLFGPPQTGKETQYF. In DNA form, the CDR3 reads TGTGCCAGCTTATTCGGGCCCCCGCAGACAGGGAAGGAGACCCAGTACTTC. The variable domain in full, with the rest retrieved from reference TRBV5-6 and TRBJ2-5, is DAGVTQSPTHLIKTRGQQVTLRCSPKSGHDTVSWYQQALGQGPQFIFQYYEEEERQRGNFPDRFSGHQFPNYSSELNVNALLLGDSALYLCASLFGPPQTGKETQYFGPGTRLLVL.

In the case of this clone: Other DNA sequences of this sample code for an identical CDR3. The chain joins TRBV29-1 to TRBJ2-7; TRBD1 agrees at 11 bases. Trimming cost V 5 bases and J 3 bases; bases outside gene matches: 3. The CDR3 spans 13 residues. In germline, CDR1 is SQVTM, CDR2 ANQGSEA. The chain's CDR3 is CSVTGTGGYEQYF. CDR3 bases: TGCAGCGTTACCGGGACAGGGGGCTACGAGCAGTACTTC.